What follows is one TCR beta chain and its context. There are many counts of this clonotype. Its recognized antigen is unknown. Base quality data are lacking; no much larger clone is found one base away. For repertoire sequencing, the TCR beta CDR3 regions were amplified from RNA transcripts. A first-round RT-PCR used HTBI primers with the Qiagen OneStep RT-PCR kit, followed by a second-round multiplex PCR, size selection and purification. Libraries were sequenced on an Illumina HiSeq2000 using paired-end 100 bp reads. The paper's processing steps were these. SOAPnuke was used for read processing, and reads with adapters, uncalled bases, a mean Phred below 15, or no exact constant-primer or identifier match were discarded. High-quality paired reads were merged with COPE v1.2.5. Unique nucleotide sequences were defined as clonotypes and aligned to IMGT TRB V, D and J references using MiTCR v1.1. The analysis was limited to V-J combinations with a frequency above 0.0001, which together covered roughly 99% of repertoires. A TCR clonal expansion and chaos score per V-J combination was defined as the ratio of F50 clonal expansion to chaos observed in the TCRdist matrix. Features were reduced by Welch's t-statistics and random forest to about a dozen V-J combinations, which fed a naive Bayes classifier. The Morisita-Horn index was used to measure how similar the thyroid and blood repertoires were. The public reads were quality trimmed at Q25 with fastp and then assembled into clones with MiXCR by TCRdb, keeping productive beta chains. A single entry per CDR3 protein holds the most common genes and DNA from its merged rows. Clone size and V and J calls follow TCRdb, not the original study. The sample table shows roughly 610,000 distinct CDR3 sequences, and 22% are seen once. The ten most abundant clones make up more than 5.5% of the sample.

Hyperthyroidism was defined as stable when no progression to ophthalmopathy occurred within 18 months of follow-up. Hyperthyroidism patients were newly diagnosed, were aged 18 to 65 years, and had a disease duration under 2 months. Patients with other autoimmune diseases, uncontrolled infections, pregnancy or lactation were excluded from the study. Diagnosis relied on clinical symptoms, serum thyroxine, TRAb, thyroid ultrasound and orbital computed tomography. PBMCs were isolated from about 9.1 ml of fresh peripheral blood by Ficoll-Paque density gradient centrifugation. Total RNA was extracted using Trizol reagent, and RNA quality was checked on an Agilent 2100 Bioanalyzer. The sample belongs to a study of Graves' ophthalmopathy and Graves' hyperthyroidism (dated by TCRdb to the late 2010s). Turning to the overall study: Peripheral blood samples were taken at the time of initial diagnosis, before any treatment was given. In total, 135 blood samples were TCR-sequenced: 43 ophthalmopathy, roughly 80 hyperthyroidism and around 17 hyperthyroidism-to-ophthalmopathy patients. To explore V-J signatures that distinguish ophthalmopathy from hyperthyroidism, a discovery set of roughly 98 patients was enrolled, made up of 43 with ophthalmopathy and roughly 57 with stable hyperthyroidism. The 85 to 100 discovery patients were randomly split 7:3 into training and test sets. T-cell repertoires of thyroid tissue and blood were compared in five or six hyperthyroidism patients. Following sample collection, hyperthyroidism patients were given methimazole at a starting dose of 30 mg daily, and ophthalmopathy patients were given high-dose intravenous methylprednisolone. To tell Graves' ophthalmopathy apart from Graves' hyperthyroidism, and to predict which patients would progress to ophthalmopathy, the study relied on TCR beta repertoire signatures. For independent validation, a separate cohort was made up of 18 hyperthyroidism patients plus 17 patients who later progressed from hyperthyroidism to ophthalmopathy.

Trimming takes 4 bases from V and 4 bases from J, and the germline ends sit 10 bases apart. There are 13 amino acids in the CDR3, from cysteine to phenylalanine inclusive. The entry retains the CDR3 DNA only, 39 bases that are in frame from base 1. On the study overall, not on this receptor specifically: No statistical method was used to set the sample size in advance, and the investigators knew which group each participant was assigned to. In cross-validation, the 13-signature model distinguished ophthalmopathy from stable hyperthyroidism with about 89% sensitivity and roughly 84% specificity, while in the test set the corresponding values were about 79% and 69%. Among expanded thyroid clonotypes with frequency above 0.001, most also showed up in blood, which suggests that blood repertoires may reflect the thyroid immune response. In validation, the model predicted ophthalmopathy progression with 55% to 71% sensitivity and about 77% specificity; approximately 12 predicted patients were CT-confirmed with GO in a median of approximately 6.5 months.

The clonotype comes from a woman under 30 with stable Graves' hyperthyroidism. Some clones in this sample may be carry-over from other donors' samples. Donor details come from another sample of the same person, matched by shared clones. The sequence is built from TRBV12-3 or TRBV12-4 and TRBJ1-2; the D gene is perhaps TRBD1, on 5 matching bases. Sequencing was performed on peripheral blood. The encoded CDR3 is CASSSSDSYGYTF. In nucleotide form, the sequence is TGTGCCAGCAGTTCATCCGACAGCTATGGCTACACCTTC.